One T cell receptor (beta chain) is described in this entry. This sample was included in a study of early T cells in non-severe SARS-CoV-2 infection. This CDR3 region has 15 residues. Between the trimmed V and J ends, which lost 3 bases and 2 bases, there was a span of 13 bases. CDR1 and CDR2 from the germline V gene are ENHRY and SYGVKD. Unique molecular identifier tags were affixed to discrete cDNA molecules. TCRdb analysed the 5' RACE reads with MiXCR anew, one entry per CDR3 protein. The table includes 100,000 to 120,000 distinct CDR3 sequences, 10% to 15% detected once. Sequences were derived from whole blood, sampled at baseline. The chain has TRBV10-3 and TRBJ2-5; perhaps TRBD1 as D (6 bases). The TCR originated in an adult who was a healthcare worker with PCR-confirmed SARS-CoV-2 infection or an uninfected control (not recorded which). CDR3 nucleotide sequence: TGTGCCATCAGTGAAATGGGGGCGGATCAAGAGACCCAGTACTTC. It is translated as CAISEMGADQETQYF.